The clone carrying this TCR beta chain was seen only a few times. Germline CDR1 is SGHTA and CDR2 is FQGTGA. With V trimmed by 2 bases and J by 8 bases, 1 base remained unmatched. This CDR3 comprises 14 residues. MiXCR, applied by TCRdb to the 5' RACE reads, yields one record per CDR3 protein. The sample lists tens of thousands of distinct CDR3 sequences; around 8.6% were seen once. This record comes from a study of spatial heterogeneity in lung cancer. Time point meaning: sample taken at primary tumor resection. Researchers sequenced whole RNA taken from tumor, nontumor lung or frozen PBMC without sorting.

This sequence was found in a male donor with early-stage non-small cell lung cancer. The specimen comprised PBMCs, sampled at surgery. The chain links TRBV7-3 to TRBJ2-1, with TRBD1 matching 12 bases. The CDR3 region has the DNA TGTGCCAGCAGCTTAGGGACAGGGGGCGATGAGCAGTTCTTC. Translated, it gives CASSLGTGGDEQFF.